The rows below give T cell receptor beta chains drawn from one sample of a study of PD-L1 blockade in urothelial cancer. The data were produced by immunoSEQ multiplex PCR, yet TCRdb's version contains in-frame clones alone and is incomplete. Among about 53,000 clones listed, roughly 89% were seen once. This sample comprised PBMCs, obtained around atezolizumab (anti-PD-L1) treatment. Source of these receptors: a woman aged 55-70 years with urothelial cancer. Each CDR3 is given with its conserved first and last residue. Fields, in order: D gene, clone size, V gene, J gene, CDR3 protein, CDR3 DNA. A D gene is named only where the DNA matches it firmly. Size tells how often a clone was seen (once, few, many) or the class of an expanded clone, and some rows leave it out.

D gene: .
clone size: .
V gene: TRBV6-5
J gene: TRBJ2-1
CDR3 protein: CASSSSGHSYNEQFF
CDR3 DNA: TGTGCCAGCAGTTCCTCGGGACACTCCTACAATGAGCAGTTCTTC

D gene: .
clone size: .
V gene: TRBV4-2
J gene: TRBJ2-6
CDR3 protein: CASSQLTGPQVLTF
CDR3 DNA: TGTGCCAGCAGCCAACTTACAGGCCCCCAAGTCCTGACTTTC

D gene: .
clone size: .
V gene: TRBV19
J gene: TRBJ2-6
CDR3 protein: CASSISGPTSPGANVLTF
CDR3 DNA: TGTGCCAGTAGTATTTCAGGCCCGACCTCGCCCGGGGCCAACGTCCTGACTTTC

D gene: .
clone size: .
V gene: TRBV28
J gene: TRBJ1-5
CDR3 protein: CASSIVGRSNQPQHF
CDR3 DNA: TGTGCCAGCAGTATCGTGGGCCGCAGCAATCAGCCCCAGCATTTT

D gene: .
clone size: once
V gene: TRBV27
J gene: TRBJ1-2
CDR3 protein: CASSFGTGQQNGYTF
CDR3 DNA: TGTGCCAGCAGTTTCGGGACCGGACAGCAAAATGGCTACACCTTC

D gene: .
clone size: .
V gene: TRBV5-1
J gene: TRBJ2-5
CDR3 protein: CASSSNAGRIETQYF
CDR3 DNA: TGCGCCAGCAGCTCTAATGCAGGGAGGATCGAGACCCAGTACTTC

D gene: .
clone size: .
V gene: TRBV18
J gene: TRBJ2-7
CDR3 protein: CASSPGRYEQYF
CDR3 DNA: TGTGCCAGCTCACCAGGGAGGTACGAGCAGTACTTC

D gene: TRBD2
clone size: .
V gene: TRBV10-2
J gene: TRBJ2-7
CDR3 protein: CASSEIPSGRAYEQYF
CDR3 DNA: TGCGCCAGCAGTGAGATTCCTAGCGGGAGGGCCTACGAGCAGTACTTC

D gene: .
clone size: .
V gene: TRBV5-1
J gene: TRBJ1-1
CDR3 protein: CASSHREGRITEAFF
CDR3 DNA: TGCGCCAGCAGCCACCGGGAGGGTCGGATCACTGAAGCTTTCTTT

D gene: .
clone size: .
V gene: TRBV19
J gene: TRBJ2-2
CDR3 protein: CASSSAVANTGELFF
CDR3 DNA: TGTGCCAGTAGTTCAGCGGTCGCGAACACCGGGGAGCTGTTTTTT

D gene: .
clone size: .
V gene: TRBV6-5
J gene: TRBJ2-2
CDR3 protein: CASKKDSTGELFF
CDR3 DNA: TGTGCCAGCAAAAAGGACAGCACCGGGGAGCTGTTTTTT

D gene: TRBD1
clone size: .
V gene: TRBV11-2
J gene: TRBJ2-1
CDR3 protein: CASSLVGQVDYEQFF
CDR3 DNA: TGTGCCAGCAGCTTAGTGGGACAGGTTGATTATGAGCAGTTCTTC

D gene: .
clone size: .
V gene: TRBV19
J gene: TRBJ1-1
CDR3 protein: CASSIEGNTEAFF
CDR3 DNA: TGTGCCAGTAGTATTGAGGGGAACACTGAAGCTTTCTTT

D gene: .
clone size: .
V gene: TRBV2
J gene: TRBJ1-2
CDR3 protein: CASSVLAAANYGYTF
CDR3 DNA: TGTGCCAGCAGTGTCTTAGCAGCAGCTAACTATGGCTACACCTTC